Presented here are 25 T cell receptor beta chains from one specimen sequenced in a study of OX40 agonist ivuxolimab in advanced cancers. TCRdb's copy holds only in-frame clones and misses some; the assay was immunoSEQ multiplex PCR. The data show some 44,000 clones, 86% seen once. The sample consisted of CD4+ or CD8+ T cells sorted from blood, taken in a trial of the OX40 agonist ivuxolimab. The receptor set was obtained from an adult with an advanced solid tumor such as melanoma, head and neck, liver or kidney cancer.

V gene TRBV9 combines with J gene TRBJ1-2; 9 bases align to TRBD1. There are 14 residues in the CDR3. Germline V lookup: CDR1 SGDLS, CDR2 YYNGEE. Unmatched junction bases numbered 9, after V lost 5 bases and J lost 7 bases. CDR3 loop: CASSTTGGAGGYTF. The CDR3 nucleotides are TGTGCCAGCAGTACCACAGGGGGCGCAGGTGGCTACACCTTC.

The chain employs TRBV27 and TRBJ2-3; 8 positions agree with TRBD2. V lost 8 bases, J lost 6 bases, and 10 bases stayed unmatched. CDR1 and CDR2 (germline): MNHEY, SMNVEV (reference sequence). The CDR3 has 14 amino acids. The CDR3: CASRRGGGRDTQYF. DNA for the CDR3: TGTGCCAGCCGTCGTGGCGGGGGGCGGGATACGCAGTATTTT.

As regards this clone: The sample holds other DNA sequences that translate to the same CDR3. The CDR3, as DNA: TGTGCCAGCAGCTTGGTTGCAGGGGGCGGTGAGACCCAGTACTTC. The encoded protein is CASSLVAGGGETQYF. This chain uses TRBV5-4 with TRBJ2-5; 8 bases match TRBD1. Trimming removed 0 bases from V and 5 bases from J; junction bases left unmatched: 6. Per germline, CDR1 SGHNT and CDR2 YYREEE (reference sequence). The CDR3 runs to 15 residues.

This sequence joins TRBV28 and TRBJ2-7; D unresolved. V dropped 1 base and J dropped 3 bases, with 10 bases sitting between them. Germline CDR1 MDHEN, CDR2 SYDVKM. This CDR3 spans 14 amino acids. DNA for the CDR3: TGTGCCAGCAGTTTATCCCTGGGTTTCTACGAGCAGTACTTC. It is translated as CASSLSLGFYEQYF.

The CDR3 DNA sequence: TGTGCCAGCAGCCAACCGGGGGGGCGAGAGTTCTTC. The encoded protein is CASSQPGGREFF. The rearrangement links TRBV14 to TRBJ2-1; TRBD2 matches 8 bases. Losses at the gene ends were 2 bases for V and 14 bases for J; bases not matched to a gene: 5. From germline, CDR1 is SGHDN and CDR2 FVKESK. This CDR3 has 12 amino acids.

The CDR3 loop is CASSPRGGTEAFF. CDR3 bases: TGCGCCAGCAGCCCCAGGGGAGGAACTGAAGCTTTCTTT. The rearrangement links TRBV4-1 to TRBJ1-1, with a possible D match to TRBD1 (6 bases). V was shortened by 4 bases and J by 5 bases, with 11 bases between the two germline ends. Germline V gives CDR1 MGHRA, CDR2 YSYEKL. This CDR3 spans 13 amino acids.

This chain uses TRBV7-9 with TRBJ1-1; possibly TRBD1 for D (5 bases). V dropped 7 bases and J dropped 1 base, with 16 bases sitting between them. The CDR3 runs 15 residues. The germline gives CDR1 SEHNR, CDR2 FQNEAQ (reference sequence). The CDR3 is CASTPDGTRNTEAFF. The CDR3 DNA is TGTGCCAGCACCCCAGACGGGACGAGGAACACTGAAGCTTTCTTT.

This chain links TRBV13 with TRBJ2-2, with D possibly TRBD2 on 6 matching bases. CDR3 length equals 14 residues. V was pared by 4 bases and J by 5 bases, with 11 bases between. Germline CDR1 is PRHDT and CDR2 is FYEKMQ (reference sequence). The CDR3 DNA is TGTGCCAGCAGCTCTGGTGGGAGGACCGGGGAGCTGTTTTTT. Protein: CASSSGGRTGELFF.

This rearrangement joins TRBV19 to TRBJ1-2; 9 bases fit TRBD1. Germline trimming cut 0 bases from V and 0 bases from J; bases unmatched to any gene: 2. Germline V gene lookup returns CDR1 LNHDA and CDR2 SQIVND (reference sequence). This CDR3 region has 16 residues. CDR3 sequence reads: CASSIDWDRANYGYTF. The CDR3 DNA is TGTGCCAGTAGTATAGACTGGGACAGGGCTAACTATGGCTACACCTTC.

Here the CDR3 reads CATTPGQGAIGNSYEQYF. CDR3 DNA: TGTGCCACCACTCCGGGACAGGGGGCAATAGGAAACTCCTACGAGCAGTACTTC. The J gene is TRBJ2-7, the V gene TRBV10-3, with TRBD1 matching over 12 bases. CDR3 size: 18 residues. V shed 10 bases and J 0 bases; nucleotides not matched to a gene: 16. The germline V gene encodes CDR1 ENHRY and CDR2 SYGVKD.

The chain is built from TRBV4-3 and TRBJ1-1; no reliable D call. V was shortened by 0 bases and J by 3 bases, with 8 bases between the two germline ends. The V gene's germline CDR1 is LGHNA and CDR2 YSLEER. The CDR3 runs to 14 residues. The CDR3: CASSQDITYTEAFF. The CDR3, as DNA: TGCGCCAGCAGCCAAGACATCACCTACACTGAAGCTTTCTTT.

To note about this clone: The same CDR3 is also encoded by other DNA sequences in this sample. The V gene is TRBV7-9, the J gene TRBJ1-1; D is uncertain. The CDR3 extends over 12 amino acids. V lost 5 bases, J lost 3 bases, and 7 bases lay in between. Germline-derived CDR1 and CDR2 are SEHNR and FQNEAQ (reference sequence). The CDR3 protein is CASSLDDTEAFF. For the CDR3, the DNA is TGTGCCAGCAGCCTTGACGACACTGAAGCTTTCTTT. Using reference TRBV7-9 and TRBJ1-1 for the parts outside the CDR3, the full variable domain is DTGVSQNPRHKITKRGQNVTFRCDPISEHNRLYWYRQTLGQGPEFLTYFQNEAQLEKSRLLSDRFSAERPKGSFSTLEIQRTEQGDSAMYLCASSLDDTEAFFGQGTRLTVV.

The genes are TRBV4-3 and TRBJ2-1; D is unclear. The CDR3 covers 13 residues. V was shortened by 4 bases and J by 9 bases, with 13 bases between the two germline ends. CDR1 and CDR2 (germline): LGHNA, YSLEER. Here the CDR3 reads CASSPRRDFEQFF. In nucleotides, the CDR3 is TGCGCCAGCAGCCCAAGAAGGGATTTTGAGCAGTTCTTC.

This clone was detected only a few times. The chain combines TRBV4-1 with TRBJ1-2; 7 bases match TRBD1. The V and J ends lost 0 bases and 4 bases, in that order; junction bases with no gene match: 8. The CDR3 runs 16 residues. CDR1 is MGHRA, CDR2 YSYEKL, per germline. CDR3: CASSQEVTGTAYGYTF. CDR3 coding DNA: TGCGCCAGCAGCCAAGAAGTTACCGGGACAGCCTATGGCTACACCTTC.

V gene TRBV28 combines with J gene TRBJ1-5; a possible D gene is TRBD1 (5 bases). V lost 7 bases and J lost 11, with 21 bases in between. Germline loops: CDR1 MDHEN, CDR2 SYDVKM. This CDR3 region has 14 residues. The CDR3 DNA sequence: TGTGCCAGCACCCTTGCTCATGGCTGGGACGCCCAGCATTTT. It encodes CASTLAHGWDAQHF.

This chain links TRBV29-1 with TRBJ1-1; the D is unclear. The V and J ends lost 7 bases and 6 bases respectively, with 12 bases between them. This CDR3 is 11 amino acids long. Germline V CDR1 and CDR2: SQVTM, ANQGSEA. This chain's CDR3 is CSALEVAEAFF. DNA for the CDR3: TGCAGCGCCCTAGAGGTGGCTGAAGCTTTCTTT.

The rearrangement uses TRBV28 and TRBJ2-7; D is tentatively TRBD1 or TRBD2 (6 bases each). Trimming cost V 6 bases and J 0 bases, with 15 bases left between them. Germline V lookup: CDR1 MDHEN, CDR2 SYDVKM. The CDR3 extends over 15 amino acids. CDR3 nucleotides: TGTGCCAGCAGGGAGGGACATGGGCACTCCTACGAGCAGTACTTC. Encoded protein: CASREGHGHSYEQYF.

V gene TRBV6-5 combines with J gene TRBJ2-5; D is perhaps TRBD2 (5 bases). Trimming left V 2 bases short and J 5 bases short, with 9 bases between. Germline CDR1 and CDR2: MNHEY and SVGAGI. This CDR3 is built from 13 residues. The CDR3 nucleotides read TGTGCCAGCAGTTACGGACTTGGGGAGACCCAGTACTTC. This gives the protein CASSYGLGETQYF.

The rearrangement uses TRBV28 and TRBJ2-7; 9 bases line up with TRBD1. Germline values: CDR1 MDHEN, CDR2 SYDVKM. The CDR3 length is 14 residues. Trimming removed 3 bases from V and 3 bases from J; junction bases left unmatched: 3. For the CDR3, the DNA is TGTGCCAGCAGTTTTGGGACAGGGCGCTACGAGCAGTACTTC. Translation gives CASSFGTGRYEQYF.

This clone was seen only a few times. The sample contains more than one DNA sequence encoding this CDR3. The chain is built from TRBV4-3 and TRBJ1-2; a possible D gene is TRBD1 (5 bases). Germline CDR1 and CDR2: LGHNA and YSLEER. The CDR3 extends over 15 amino acids. V dropped 0 bases and J dropped 2 bases, with 10 bases sitting between them. CDR3 DNA: TGCGCCAGCAGCCAAGAACAGGACACCAACTATGGCTACACCTTC. Translated, it gives CASSQEQDTNYGYTF.

The chain has TRBV7-6 and TRBJ2-7; perhaps TRBD1 as D (5 bases). Trimming cost V 8 bases and J 4 bases, with 18 bases left between them. Germline loops: CDR1 SGHVS, CDR2 FNYEAQ. The CDR3 covers 14 residues. CDR3 DNA: TGTGCCAGCCGACCCGAGGCAGGGTCATACGAGCAGTACTTC. Translated: CASRPEAGSYEQYF. The variable domain in full, completed from reference TRBV7-6 and TRBJ2-7, reads GAGVSQSPRYKVTKRGQDVALRCDPISGHVSLYWYRQALGQGPEFLTYFNYEAQQDKSGLPNDRFSAERPEGSISTLTIQRTEQRDSAMYRCASRPEAGSYEQYFGPGTRLTVT.

This chain links TRBV6-6 with TRBJ2-2; no definite D call. The CDR3 runs 15 residues. The germline V gene has CDR1 MNHNY and CDR2 SVGAGI (reference sequence). The V end was cut by 0 bases, the J end by 0 bases, with 5 bases between. DNA of the CDR3: TGTGCCAGCAGTTACTCGGTATCGAACACCGGGGAGCTGTTTTTT. It translates to CASSYSVSNTGELFF.

The V and J genes are TRBV18 and TRBJ2-5, with 9 bases that match TRBD1. The CDR3 is made up of 17 amino acids. The germline V gene encodes CDR1 KGHSH and CDR2 LQKENI. Trimming removed 2 bases from V and 3 bases from J; junction bases left unmatched: 10. CDR3 loop: CASSPSGQGWGEETQYF. In nucleotides, the CDR3 is TGTGCCAGCTCACCATCGGGACAGGGTTGGGGCGAAGAGACCCAGTACTTC.

Note on this clone: A read error is possible here, since a much larger clone lies one base away. This chain links TRBV13 with TRBJ2-7; possible D gene TRBD1, 6 bases. V lost 6 bases and J lost 4, with 13 bases in between. Germline values: CDR1 PRHDT, CDR2 FYEKMQ (reference sequence). This CDR3 has 13 residues. CDR3 sequence (DNA): TGTGCCAGCAGATCCGCCGACAGGTACGAGCAGTACTTC. It is translated as CASRSADRYEQYF.

The chain joins TRBV10-3 to TRBJ2-7, with 8 bases matching TRBD1. The CDR3 length is 15 residues. Looked up from germline, CDR1 is ENHRY and CDR2 is SYGVKD. V dropped 7 bases and J dropped 3; count of bases not matched to a gene: 11. The chain's CDR3 is CAITGLRQGNYEQYF. The CDR3 DNA is TGTGCCATCACCGGCCTGAGACAGGGGAACTACGAGCAGTACTTC.